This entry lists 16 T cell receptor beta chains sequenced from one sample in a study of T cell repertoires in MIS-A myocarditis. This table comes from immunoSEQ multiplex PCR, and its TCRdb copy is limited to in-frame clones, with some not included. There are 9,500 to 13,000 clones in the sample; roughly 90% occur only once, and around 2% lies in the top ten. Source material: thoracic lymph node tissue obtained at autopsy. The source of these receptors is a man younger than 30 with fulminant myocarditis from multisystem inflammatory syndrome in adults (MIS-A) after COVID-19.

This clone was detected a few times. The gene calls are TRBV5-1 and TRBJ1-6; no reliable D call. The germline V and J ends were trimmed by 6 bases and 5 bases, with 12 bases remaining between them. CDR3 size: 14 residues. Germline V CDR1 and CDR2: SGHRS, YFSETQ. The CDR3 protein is CASKAALNNSPLHF. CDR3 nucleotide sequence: TGCGCCAGCAAGGCGGCACTGAATAATTCACCCCTCCACTTT.

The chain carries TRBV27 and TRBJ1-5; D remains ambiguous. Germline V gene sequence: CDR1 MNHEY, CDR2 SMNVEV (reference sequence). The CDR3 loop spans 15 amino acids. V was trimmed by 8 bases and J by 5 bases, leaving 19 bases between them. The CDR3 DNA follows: TGTGCCAGCCGTAAAGGAGGTTTGGAGGATCAGCCCCAGCATTTT. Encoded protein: CASRKGGLEDQPQHF.

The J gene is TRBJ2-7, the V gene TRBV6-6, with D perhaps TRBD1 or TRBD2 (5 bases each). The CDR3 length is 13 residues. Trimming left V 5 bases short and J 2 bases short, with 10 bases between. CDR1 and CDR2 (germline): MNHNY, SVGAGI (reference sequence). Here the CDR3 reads CASSPRDPYEQYF. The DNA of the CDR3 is TGTGCCAGCAGTCCCCGGGACCCCTACGAGCAGTACTTC.

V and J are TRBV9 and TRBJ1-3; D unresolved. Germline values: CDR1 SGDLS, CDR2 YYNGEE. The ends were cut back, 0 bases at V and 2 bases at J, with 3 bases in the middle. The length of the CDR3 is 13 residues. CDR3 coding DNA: TGTGCCAGCAGCGTAGGGACTGGAAACACCATATATTTT. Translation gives CASSVGTGNTIYF. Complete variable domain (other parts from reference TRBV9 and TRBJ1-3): DSGVTQTPKHLITATGQRVTLRCSPRSGDLSVYWYQQSLDQGLQFLIQYYNGEERAKGNILERFSAQQFPDLHSELNLSSLELGDSALYFCASSVGTGNTIYFGEGSWLTVV.

Written as DNA, the CDR3 is TGTGCCAGCAGCGGAGGGGAGTGGTTACCACGGAACACTGAAGCTTTCTTT. Translated, it gives CASSGGEWLPRNTEAFF. This rearrangement joins TRBV11-2 to TRBJ1-1; perhaps TRBD1 as D (5 bases). Germline V gene sequence: CDR1 SGHAT, CDR2 FQNNGV. The CDR3 loop spans 17 amino acids. V gave up 5 bases and J gave up 1 base, with 20 bases separating them.

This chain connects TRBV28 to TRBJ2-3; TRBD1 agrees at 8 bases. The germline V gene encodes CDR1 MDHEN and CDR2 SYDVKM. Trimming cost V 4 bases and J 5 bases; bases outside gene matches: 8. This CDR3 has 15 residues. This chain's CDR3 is CASSSDRAEQDTQYF. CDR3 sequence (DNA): TGTGCCAGCAGTTCGGACAGGGCCGAACAAGATACGCAGTATTTT.

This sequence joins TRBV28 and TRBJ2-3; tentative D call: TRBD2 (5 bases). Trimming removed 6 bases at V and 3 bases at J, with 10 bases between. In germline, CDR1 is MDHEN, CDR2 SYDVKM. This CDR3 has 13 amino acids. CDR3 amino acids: CASRAPGTDTQYF. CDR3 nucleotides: TGTGCCAGCAGGGCACCGGGGACAGATACGCAGTATTTT.

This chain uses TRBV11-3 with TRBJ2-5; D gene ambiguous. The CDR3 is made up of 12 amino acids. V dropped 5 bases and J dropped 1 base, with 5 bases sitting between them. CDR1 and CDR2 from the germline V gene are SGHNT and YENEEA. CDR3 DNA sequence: TGTGCCAGCAGCGAAGGCCAAGAGACCCAGTACTTC. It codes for CASSEGQETQYF.

The CDR3 protein is CATSRDKPGQTSTDTQYF. The CDR3 region has the DNA TGTGCCACCAGCAGAGATAAACCGGGACAAACTAGCACAGATACGCAGTATTTT. J is TRBJ2-3 and V is TRBV15, with a weak D call TRBD1 (6 bases). The length of the CDR3 is 18 residues. Per germline, CDR1 LNHNV and CDR2 YYDKDF (reference sequence). V was clipped by 0 bases and J by 0 bases, with 16 bases between them.

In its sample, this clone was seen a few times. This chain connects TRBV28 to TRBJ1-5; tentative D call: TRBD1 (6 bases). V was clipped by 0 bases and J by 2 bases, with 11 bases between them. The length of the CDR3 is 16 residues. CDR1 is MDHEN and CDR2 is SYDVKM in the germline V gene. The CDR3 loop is CASSLWRGSGNQPQHF. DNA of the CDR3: TGTGCCAGCAGTTTATGGAGGGGGTCGGGCAATCAGCCCCAGCATTTT.

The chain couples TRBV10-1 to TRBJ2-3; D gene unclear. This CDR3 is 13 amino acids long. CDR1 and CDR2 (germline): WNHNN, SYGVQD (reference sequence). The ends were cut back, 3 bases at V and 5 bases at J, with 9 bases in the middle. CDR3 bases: TGCGCCAGCAGTGATGGTCTTCTAGATACGCAGTATTTT. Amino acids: CASSDGLLDTQYF.

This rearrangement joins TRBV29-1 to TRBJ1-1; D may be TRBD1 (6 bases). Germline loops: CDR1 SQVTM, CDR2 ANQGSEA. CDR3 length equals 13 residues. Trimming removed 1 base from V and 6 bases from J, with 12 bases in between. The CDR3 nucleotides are TGCAGCGTTGAAGGGGGGGGGCCCGCTGAAGCTTTCTTT. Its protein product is CSVEGGGPAEAFF.

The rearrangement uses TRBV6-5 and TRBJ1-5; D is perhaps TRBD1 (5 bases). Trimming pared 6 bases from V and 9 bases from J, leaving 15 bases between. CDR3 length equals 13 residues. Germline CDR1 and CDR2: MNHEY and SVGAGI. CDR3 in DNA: TGTGCCAGCAGAGACCGGGACCCTCGGCCCCAGCATTTT. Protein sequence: CASRDRDPRPQHF.

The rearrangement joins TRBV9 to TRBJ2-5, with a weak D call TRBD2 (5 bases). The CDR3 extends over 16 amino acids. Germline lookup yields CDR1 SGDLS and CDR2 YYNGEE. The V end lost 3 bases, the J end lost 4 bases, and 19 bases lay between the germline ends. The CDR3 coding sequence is TGTGCCAGCAGCGCCAACCCGACTACCGCCGGAGAGACCCAGTACTTC. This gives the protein CASSANPTTAGETQYF. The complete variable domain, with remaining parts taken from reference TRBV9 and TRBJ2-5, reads DSGVTQTPKHLITATGQRVTLRCSPRSGDLSVYWYQQSLDQGLQFLIQYYNGEERAKGNILERFSAQQFPDLHSELNLSSLELGDSALYFCASSANPTTAGETQYFGPGTRLLVL.

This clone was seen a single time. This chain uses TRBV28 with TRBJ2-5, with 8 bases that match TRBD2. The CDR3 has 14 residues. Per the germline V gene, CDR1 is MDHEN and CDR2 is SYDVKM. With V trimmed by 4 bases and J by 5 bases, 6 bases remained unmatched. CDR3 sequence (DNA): TGTGCCAGCAGTTCTAGCGGGCCGACGGAGACCCAGTACTTC. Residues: CASSSSGPTETQYF.

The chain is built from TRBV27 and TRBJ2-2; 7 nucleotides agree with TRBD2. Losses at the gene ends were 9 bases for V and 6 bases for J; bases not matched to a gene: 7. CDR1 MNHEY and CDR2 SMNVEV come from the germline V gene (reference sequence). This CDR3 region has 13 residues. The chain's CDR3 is CASGLVRPGELFF. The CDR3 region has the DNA TGTGCCAGTGGACTAGTTCGACCCGGGGAGCTGTTTTTT.